Shown below are 27 T cell receptor beta chains from a single sample sequenced in a study of regulatory T cells in long-lasting Graves disease. Arm-PCR of CDR3 regions and iRepertoire HTBI primers were used to build TCR beta libraries. TCRdb re-called the multiplex PCR reads with MiXCR, one entry per CDR3 protein. The table has 700,000 or so distinct CDR3 sequences, about 32% seen once; the top ten hold roughly 40%. Indicated time point: persistent/refractory GD, antithyroid drugs over 5 years with positive TRAb. Extracted RNA from PBMCs served as the source of the TCR library. The sequenced sample was peripheral blood mononuclear cells (PBMCs), obtained when the disease was refractory, from a patient treated with antithyroid drugs. Receptors were obtained from a female donor with Graves disease.

This clonotype occurred many times. The chain joins TRBV6-1 to TRBJ1-1, with TRBD1 matching over 8 bases. The CDR3 extends over 16 amino acids. The V segment lost 4 bases and the J segment 6 bases; nucleotides outside the gene matches: 13. The germline V gene encodes CDR1 MNHNS and CDR2 SASEGT. The CDR3 DNA is TGTGCCAGCAGTGCCAGACAGGGGACCTCTCCCCCTGAAGCTTTCTTT. Its protein is CASSARQGTSPPEAFF.

This clonotype has just a few counts. The J gene is TRBJ1-1, the V gene TRBV30, with D uncertain. Trimming pared 0 bases from V and 3 bases from J, leaving 8 bases between. CDR3 length equals 13 residues. CDR1 is GTSNPN, CDR2 SVGIG, per germline (reference sequence). This chain's CDR3 is CAWSVRIYTEAFF. The CDR3 coding sequence is TGTGCCTGGAGTGTCAGGATTTACACTGAAGCTTTCTTT. The entire variable domain, with the rest obtained from reference TRBV30 and TRBJ1-1, is as follows: SQTIHQWPATLVQPVGSPLSLECTVEGTSNPNLYWYRQAAGRGLQLLFYSVGIGQISSEVPQNLSASRPQDRQFILSSKKLLLSDSGFYLCAWSVRIYTEAFFGQGTRLTVV.

The V call is TRBV6-2 or TRBV6-3, the J call TRBJ2-2, with TRBD2 matching over 13 bases. This CDR3 has 15 residues. Germline V lookup: CDR1 MNHEY, CDR2 SVGEGT. The V and J ends lost 2 bases and 8 bases, in that order; junction bases with no gene match: 2. The CDR3 sequence: CASSYAGLAGGELFF. In DNA, the CDR3 is TGTGCCAGCAGTTACGCGGGACTAGCGGGAGGGGAGCTGTTTTTT.

The chain uses TRBV10-3 and TRBJ1-2; TRBD1 might be the D (6 bases). Germline CDR1 ENHRY, CDR2 SYGVKD. The V end lost 3 bases, the J end lost 2 bases, and 22 bases lay between the germline ends. The CDR3 consists of 18 residues. Here the CDR3 DNA reads TGTGCCATCAGTGACCCCCAGGGGAGTAGGGGTGAAAACTATGGCTACACCTTC. This codes for CAISDPQGSRGENYGYTF.

This chain links TRBV29-1 with TRBJ1-1, with TRBD1 matching over 9 bases. Germline V gene lookup returns CDR1 SQVTM and CDR2 ANQGSEA. The V gene end was trimmed by 7 bases and the J gene end by 2 bases; junction bases not matched to a gene: 5. The CDR3 runs 13 residues. The CDR3 DNA reads TGCAGCGCAGGACAGGGGAGTAACACTGAAGCTTTCTTT. It translates to CSAGQGSNTEAFF.

The chain's CDR3 is CASSQLAQQETQYF. The CDR3 nucleotides read TGTGCCAGCAGCCAATTAGCGCAACAAGAGACCCAGTACTTC. V and J are TRBV7-3 and TRBJ2-5; tentative D call: TRBD2 (5 bases). The CDR3 totals 14 residues. The ends were cut back, 5 bases at V and 2 bases at J, with 12 bases in the middle. Germline loops: CDR1 SGHTA, CDR2 FQGTGA. The variable domain in full, with the rest retrieved from reference TRBV7-3 and TRBJ2-5, is GAGVSQTPSNKVTEKGKYVELRCDPISGHTALYWYRQSLGQGPEFLIYFQGTGAADDSGLPNDRFFAVRPEGSVSTLKIQRTERGDSAVYLCASSQLAQQETQYFGPGTRLLVL.

This clonotype was observed a handful of times. The CDR3 coding sequence is TGTGCCAGCGCTCCGGGTATCGGGAATCAGCCCCAGCATTTT. Translation gives CASAPGIGNQPQHF. J is TRBJ1-5 and V is TRBV5-4, with unresolved D. The germline V gene has CDR1 SGHNT and CDR2 YYREEE (reference sequence). The CDR3 loop spans 14 amino acids. Trimming removed 7 bases from V and 4 bases from J, with 15 bases in between.

In this sample, this clonotype turned up many times. The chain employs TRBV2 and TRBJ1-1; no definite D call. Trimming took off 5 bases at V and 4 bases at J, with 17 bases between the two ends. Germline V lookup: CDR1 SNHLY, CDR2 FYNNEI. The CDR3 is 15 amino acids. The CDR3 reads CASSPQTMSITEAFF. Here the CDR3 DNA reads TGTGCCAGCAGTCCCCAGACAATGAGTATCACTGAAGCTTTCTTT.

The chain carries TRBV7-9 and TRBJ1-1; D is perhaps TRBD1 (5 bases). CDR1 is SEHNR, CDR2 FQNEAQ, per germline (reference sequence). The length of the CDR3 is 14 residues. V lost 3 bases and J 8 bases, leaving 16 bases between the germline ends. This chain's CDR3 is CASSLWEGSPEAFF. The CDR3, as DNA: TGTGCCAGCAGCTTGTGGGAGGGGTCGCCGGAAGCTTTCTTT.

This clonotype came up many times. CDR3 coding DNA: TGTGCCAGCATCCCACGTCGGGACTCATCTGAGCAGTACTTC. It encodes CASIPRRDSSEQYF. The chain links TRBV2 to TRBJ2-7, with D possibly being TRBD2 (6 bases). The germline CDR1 and CDR2 sequences are SNHLY and FYNNEI. The CDR3 sequence is 14 residues long. V shed 7 bases and J shed 7 bases, with 20 bases lying between them.

The rearrangement links TRBV29-1 to TRBJ1-2; 8 bases are a match to TRBD1. V lost 3 bases and J lost 4; bases outside the gene matches: 1. This CDR3 is built from 12 residues. The V gene's germline CDR1 is SQVTM and CDR2 ANQGSEA. CDR3 nucleotide sequence: TGCAGCGTTGACACAGGGGGCTATGGCTACACCTTC. The encoded protein is CSVDTGGYGYTF.

The rearrangement uses TRBV5-6 and TRBJ1-1; D gene unclear. The length of the CDR3 is 15 residues. Germline V gives CDR1 SGHDT, CDR2 YYEEEE. Deletions cut 3 bases from V and 2 bases from J, with 14 bases between. The chain's CDR3 is CASSSDQMINTEAFF. DNA of the CDR3: TGTGCCAGCAGCTCTGACCAAATGATTAACACTGAAGCTTTCTTT.

CDR3 sequence reads: CSARDWLSGRDMNEQYF. CDR3 nucleotides: TGCAGTGCTAGAGATTGGCTTAGCGGGAGGGACATGAACGAGCAGTACTTC. V is TRBV20-1 and J is TRBJ2-7; 11 bases fit TRBD2. Germline CDR1 is DFQATT and CDR2 is SNEGSKA (reference sequence). The V and J ends lost 0 bases and 5 bases, in that order; junction bases with no gene match: 12. CDR3 length: 17 amino acids.

This clonotype was counted at least ten times. This chain connects TRBV28 to TRBJ1-1; no definite D call. This CDR3 has 9 amino acids. Deletions cut 5 bases from V and 11 bases from J, with 6 bases between. Germline values: CDR1 MDHEN, CDR2 SYDVKM. The CDR3 spells CASSPGAFF. CDR3 sequence (DNA): TGTGCCAGCAGTCCTGGCGCTTTCTTT.

V and J are TRBV3-1 and TRBJ1-2, with a weak D call TRBD1 (6 bases). This CDR3 is 17 amino acids long. Trimming removed 4 bases at V and 3 bases at J, with 21 bases between. CDR1 is LGHDT and CDR2 is YNNKEL in the germline V gene (reference sequence). The CDR3: CASSLTRGQAGHYGYTF. CDR3 DNA: TGTGCCAGCAGCCTTACTCGGGGGCAGGCTGGGCACTATGGCTACACCTTC. Complete variable domain (other parts from reference TRBV3-1 and TRBJ1-2): DTAVSQTPKYLVTQMGNDKSIKCEQNLGHDTMYWYKQDSKKFLKIMFSYNNKELIINETVPNRFSPKSPDKAHLNLHINSLELGDSAVYFCASSLTRGQAGHYGYTFGSGTRLTVV.

This chain connects TRBV20-1 to TRBJ1-2; D gene unclear. The germline CDR1 and CDR2 sequences are DFQATT and SNEGSKA (reference sequence). V dropped 5 bases and J dropped 1 base, with 8 bases sitting between them. This CDR3 is 12 amino acids long. CDR3 loop: CSAGDINYGYTF. In nucleotides, the CDR3 is TGCAGTGCTGGTGATATTAACTATGGCTACACCTTC.

This clonotype was found a few times. The chain carries TRBV19 and TRBJ2-2; D possibly matches TRBD1 or TRBD2 (5 bases each). Germline values: CDR1 LNHDA, CDR2 SQIVND (reference sequence). Deletions cut 7 bases from V and 2 bases from J, with 14 bases between. The CDR3 is made up of 15 amino acids. The CDR3 loop is CASTGVDSNTGELFF. The CDR3, as DNA: TGTGCCAGTACCGGGGTTGACAGTAACACCGGGGAGCTGTTTTTT.

The V and J genes are TRBV13 and TRBJ1-1; no clear D. Germline-derived CDR1 and CDR2 are PRHDT and FYEKMQ (reference sequence). Trimming cost V 1 base and J 1 base, with 13 bases left between them. The CDR3 is made up of 16 amino acids. The DNA of the CDR3 is TGTGCCAGCAGCTTAGCTATGGACGGATGGAACACTGAAGCTTTCTTT. Translating it yields CASSLAMDGWNTEAFF. The whole variable domain, filled in from reference TRBV13 and TRBJ1-1, reads AAGVIQSPRHLIKEKRETATLKCYPIPRHDTVYWYQQGPGQDPQFLISFYEKMQSDKGSIPDRFSAQQFSDYHSELNMSSLELGDSALYFCASSLAMDGWNTEAFFGQGTRLTVV.

The rearrangement links TRBV6-1 to TRBJ2-7; no definite D call. The CDR3 covers 11 residues. Trimming stripped 8 bases from V and 4 bases from J, with 9 bases between. From germline, CDR1 is MNHNS and CDR2 SASEGT. CDR3 in DNA: TGTGCCAGCGGGCCCAATTACGAGCAGTACTTC. Amino acids: CASGPNYEQYF.

This clonotype turned up a few times. The chain recombines TRBV6-1 with TRBJ1-5; D may be TRBD1 (5 bases). V was clipped by 6 bases and J by 6 bases, with 15 bases between them. Germline loops: CDR1 MNHNS, CDR2 SASEGT. CDR3 size: 14 residues. As DNA, the CDR3 is TGTGCCAGCAGCGCCCCAGGGTCGGGTCAGCCCCAGCATTTT. As protein: CASSAPGSGQPQHF.

This clonotype was detected a few times. The gene calls are TRBV29-1 and TRBJ2-7; D may be TRBD1 (6 bases). Between the trimmed V and J ends, which lost 6 bases and 4 bases, there was a span of 16 bases. Germline assignment: CDR1 SQVTM and CDR2 ANQGSEA. This CDR3 is 13 amino acids long. The CDR3 DNA is TGCAGCGTCATACCGCAACAGGGTTACGAGCAGTACTTC. Translated: CSVIPQQGYEQYF.

This clonotype was counted between two and nine times. The J gene is TRBJ1-4, the V gene TRBV27, with TRBD1 as a possible D gene (6 bases). Trimming stripped 5 bases from V and 5 bases from J, with 15 bases between. Looked up from germline, CDR1 is MNHEY and CDR2 is SMNVEV (reference sequence). This CDR3 spans 15 amino acids. The CDR3 DNA follows: TGTGCCAGCAGTGCCAAAACGGGACAAAATGAAAAACTGTTTTTT. This encodes CASSAKTGQNEKLFF.

This clonotype was counted a few times. The chain couples TRBV30 to TRBJ2-7, with 9 bases lining up with TRBD2. V lost 2 bases and J lost 2; bases outside the gene matches: 4. The CDR3 spans 14 residues. CDR1 GTSNPN and CDR2 SVGIG come from the germline V gene (reference sequence). The CDR3 DNA sequence: TGTGCCTGGAGTTCCGGGACTAGCCCCTACGAGCAGTACTTC. Residues: CAWSSGTSPYEQYF.

The chain couples TRBV7-9 to TRBJ1-1; maybe TRBD1 (6 bases). This CDR3 spans 17 amino acids. The germline V gene has CDR1 SEHNR and CDR2 FQNEAQ (reference sequence). The V end lost 6 bases, the J end lost 1 base, and 21 bases lay between the germline ends. CDR3 bases: TGTGCCAGCAGATCGACAGGCCACGACCCCTCGAACACTGAAGCTTTCTTT. The encoded protein is CASRSTGHDPSNTEAFF.

This clonotype was seen a few times. The rearrangement uses TRBV3-1 and TRBJ1-1; D not resolved. Germline CDR1 is LGHDT and CDR2 is YNNKEL (reference sequence). V lost 11 bases to trimming and J lost 5 bases, with 12 bases between them. The CDR3 covers 11 residues. In DNA form, the CDR3 reads TGTGCCCGGAAGGCTACGACTGAAGCTTTCTTT. Translation gives CARKATTEAFF.

This clonotype occurred a few times. The rearrangement links TRBV19 to TRBJ1-1; a possible D gene is TRBD1 (5 bases). CDR3 length: 16 amino acids. CDR1 and CDR2 (germline): LNHDA, SQIVND (reference sequence). Trimming removed 5 bases at V and 0 bases at J, with 16 bases between. The CDR3 region is CASSPWGKGLNTEAFF. The CDR3 DNA reads TGTGCCAGTAGTCCATGGGGGAAGGGGTTGAACACTGAAGCTTTCTTT.

This clonotype was observed a few times. The chain links TRBV5-1 to TRBJ1-1; D is perhaps TRBD1 (5 bases). The germline CDR1 and CDR2 sequences are SGHRS and YFSETQ. The CDR3 has 11 residues. Trimming took 3 bases from V and 11 from J, leaving 11 bases between them. In DNA form, the CDR3 reads TGCGCCAGCAGCTCCGGGGCCGCCGCTTTCTTT. Translation gives CASSSGAAAFF. The full variable domain, rest sourced from reference TRBV5-1 and TRBJ1-1, is KAGVTQTPRYLIKTRGQQVTLSCSPISGHRSVSWYQQTPGQGLQFLFEYFSETQRNKGNFPGRFSGRQFSNSRSEMNVSTLELGDSALYLCASSSGAAAFFGQGTRLTVV.